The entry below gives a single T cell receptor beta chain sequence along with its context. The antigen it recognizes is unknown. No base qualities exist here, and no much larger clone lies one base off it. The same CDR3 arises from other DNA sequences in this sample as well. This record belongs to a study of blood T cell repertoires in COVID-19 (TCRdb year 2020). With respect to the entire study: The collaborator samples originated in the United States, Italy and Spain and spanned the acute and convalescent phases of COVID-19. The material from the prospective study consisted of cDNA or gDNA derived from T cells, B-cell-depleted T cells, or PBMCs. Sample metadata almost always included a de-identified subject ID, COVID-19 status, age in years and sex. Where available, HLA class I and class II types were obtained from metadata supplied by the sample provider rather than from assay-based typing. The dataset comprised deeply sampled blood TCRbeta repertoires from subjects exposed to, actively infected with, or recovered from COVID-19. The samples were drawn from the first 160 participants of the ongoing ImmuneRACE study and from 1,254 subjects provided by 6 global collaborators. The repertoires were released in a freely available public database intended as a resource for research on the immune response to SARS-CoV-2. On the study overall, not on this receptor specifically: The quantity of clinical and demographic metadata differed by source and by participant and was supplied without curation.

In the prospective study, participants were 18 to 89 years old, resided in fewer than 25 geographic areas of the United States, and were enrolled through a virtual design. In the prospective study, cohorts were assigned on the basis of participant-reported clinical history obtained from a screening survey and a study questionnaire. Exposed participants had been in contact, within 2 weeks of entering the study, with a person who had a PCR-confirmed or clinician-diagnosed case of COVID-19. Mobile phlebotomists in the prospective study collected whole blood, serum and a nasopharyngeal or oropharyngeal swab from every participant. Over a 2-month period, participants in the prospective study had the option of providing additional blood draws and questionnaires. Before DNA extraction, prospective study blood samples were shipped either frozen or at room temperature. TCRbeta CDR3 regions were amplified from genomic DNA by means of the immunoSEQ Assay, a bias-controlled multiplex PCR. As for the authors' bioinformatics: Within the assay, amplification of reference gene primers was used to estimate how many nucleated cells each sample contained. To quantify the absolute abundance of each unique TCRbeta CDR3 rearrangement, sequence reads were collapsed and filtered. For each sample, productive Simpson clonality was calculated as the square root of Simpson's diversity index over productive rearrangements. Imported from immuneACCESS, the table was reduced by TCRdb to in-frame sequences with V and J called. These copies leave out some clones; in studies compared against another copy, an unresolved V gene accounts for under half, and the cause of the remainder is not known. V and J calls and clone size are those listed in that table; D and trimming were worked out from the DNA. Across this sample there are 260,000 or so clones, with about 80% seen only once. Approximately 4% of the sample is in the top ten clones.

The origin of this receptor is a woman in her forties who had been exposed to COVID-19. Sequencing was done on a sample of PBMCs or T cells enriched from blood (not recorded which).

The DNA sequence reads TGTGCCAGCTCACCCGGGACTAGCGGGGGCAATGAGCAGTTCTTC. The encoded protein is CASSPGTSGGNEQFF. The chain is encoded by TRBV18 joined to TRBJ2-1; 14 of the junction bases match TRBD2. Counted from cysteine to phenylalanine, this CDR3 has 15 amino acids. Only the CDR3 DNA is retained, 45 bases long and in frame from the first base. V has 3 bases trimmed and J has 6 bases trimmed; junction bases matching no gene number 1. The germline V gene supplies CDR1 KGHSH and CDR2 LQKENI.